This T cell receptor (beta chain) derives from a study of cytomegalovirus exposure and HLA in healthy donors. Whole-study findings and limits: In vitro experiments confirmed that three CMV-associated chains were specific for CMV antigens. Common viral pathogens were later found to be apparently linked to several of the most significant clusters.

Worth noting for this clone: Antigen specificity is unknown.

Germline V lookup: CDR1 KGHSH, CDR2 LQKENI. J gave up 1 base and V 4 bases, and 2 bases lay outside the gene matches. The CDR3 loop spans 14 amino acids. Donors consisted of healthy bone marrow donors. PCR was performed using 60 Vbeta and 13 Jbeta primers. Measured with immunoSEQ multiplex PCR; TCRdb has only the in-frame clones, and not every one. In all, the sample yields around 100,000 clones. The chain combines TRBV18 with TRBJ1-1, with 8 positions matching TRBD1. The origin of this receptor is a man aged 25-40 years in good health and CMV-seronegative. The sample consisted of PBMCs. The CDR3: CASSHGTGNTEAFF. The CDR3 DNA follows: TGTGCCAGCTCACACGGGACAGGGAACACTGAAGCTTTCTTT.